This T cell receptor (beta chain) was recorded in a study of shared clonotypes between healthy human individuals. The ends lost 4 bases at V and 0 bases at J; junction bases unmatched: 13. The germline V gene has CDR1 SGHTA and CDR2 FQGNSA. The CDR3 is made up of 19 amino acids. Clones were sequenced by immunoSEQ multiplex PCR, and TCRdb holds only the in-frame ones, with some missing. The profile shows about 2.4 million clones, around 90% of them singletons. Sequenced: naive CD4+ T cells sorted from blood. The subset denotes: CD45RA+ positively selected. The clonotype comes from a man in his late teens or twenties in good health. The chain uses TRBV7-2 and TRBJ2-4; 9 bases are a match to TRBD2. The CDR3 nucleotides are TGTGCCAGCAGCTCTAGCGGGGAGAAGAGGAATCTAGCCAAAAACATTCAGTACTTC. Its protein is CASSSSGEKRNLAKNIQYF.